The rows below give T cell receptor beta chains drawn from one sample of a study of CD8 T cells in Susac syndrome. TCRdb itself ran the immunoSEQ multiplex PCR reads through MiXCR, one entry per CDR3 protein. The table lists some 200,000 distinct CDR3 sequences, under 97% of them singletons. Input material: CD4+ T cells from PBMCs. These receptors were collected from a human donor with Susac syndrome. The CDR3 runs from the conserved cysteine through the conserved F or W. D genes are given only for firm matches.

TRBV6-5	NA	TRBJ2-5	CASSYSGTAEYQETQYF
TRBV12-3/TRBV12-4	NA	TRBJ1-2	CASSLQENYGYTF
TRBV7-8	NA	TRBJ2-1	CASSLMGAQVGNEQFF
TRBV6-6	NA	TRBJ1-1	CASSYLAANTEAFF
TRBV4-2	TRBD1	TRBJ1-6	CASSQDRTGDSPLHF
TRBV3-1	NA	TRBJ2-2	CASSQWGDTGELFF
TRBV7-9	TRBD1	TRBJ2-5	CASSPGGVGAQYF
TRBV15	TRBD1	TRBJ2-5	CATSRDLRTGETQYF
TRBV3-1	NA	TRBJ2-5	CASSQEASTDQETQYF
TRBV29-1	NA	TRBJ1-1	CSVDRGSEAFF
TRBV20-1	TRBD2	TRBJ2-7	CSATLAGISYEQYF
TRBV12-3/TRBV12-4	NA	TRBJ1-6	CASSLGPTSSPLHF
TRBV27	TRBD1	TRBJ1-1	CASSQGTVNTEAFF
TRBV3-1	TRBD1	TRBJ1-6	CASSSGRGLSPLHF
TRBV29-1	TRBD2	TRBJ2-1	CSVESRLAGNEQFF
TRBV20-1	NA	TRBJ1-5	CSASAGPGSNQPQHF